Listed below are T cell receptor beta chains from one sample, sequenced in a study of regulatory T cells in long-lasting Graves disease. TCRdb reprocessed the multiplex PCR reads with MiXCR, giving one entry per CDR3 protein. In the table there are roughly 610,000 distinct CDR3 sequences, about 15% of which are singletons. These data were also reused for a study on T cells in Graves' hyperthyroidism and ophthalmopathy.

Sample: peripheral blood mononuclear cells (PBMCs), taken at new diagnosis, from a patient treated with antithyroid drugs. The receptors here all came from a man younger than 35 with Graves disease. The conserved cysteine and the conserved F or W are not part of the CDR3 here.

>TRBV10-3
AIRLAGGSYEQY
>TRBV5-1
ASSPDRTGELF
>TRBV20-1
SAREPGGRGNIQY
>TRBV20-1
SARVGLALSTDTQY
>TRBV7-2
ASSLGLAGPPNTGEQY
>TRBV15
ATSKRGLAGYNEQF
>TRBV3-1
ASSHQGRTQETQY
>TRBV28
ASSYAIVLGASNPYEQY
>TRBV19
ASSIPYGGANVLT
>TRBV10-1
ASSEYKNTEAF
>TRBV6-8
ASSYPRTGHNQPQH
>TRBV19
ASSQQGSEAF
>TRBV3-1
ASKRETEETQY
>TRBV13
ASRQGGPYEQY
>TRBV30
AWNPGPYQPQH
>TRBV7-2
ASSLTYRSDQADTQY
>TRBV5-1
ASSQNSGRYYEQY
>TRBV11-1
ASSATGLTSAGGEQY
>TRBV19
ASSLPTTYEQY
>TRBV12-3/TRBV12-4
ASRLSLWNTEAF
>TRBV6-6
ASSYSGAVYGYT
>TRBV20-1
SAIGQYSNTEAF
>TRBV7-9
ASSPHRLAGVIRTYNEQF